One and the same sample provided the 27 T cell receptor beta chains below, sequenced in a study of OX40 agonist ivuxolimab in advanced cancers. Measured with immunoSEQ multiplex PCR; TCRdb has only the in-frame clones, and not every one. The top ten clones hold around 3.8% of a sample with 59,000 or so clones, roughly 82% of them seen once. This specimen was CD4+ or CD8+ T cells sorted from blood, taken in a trial of the OX40 agonist ivuxolimab. Receptors originate from an adult with an advanced solid tumor such as melanoma, head and neck, liver or kidney cancer.

The V gene is TRBV29-1, the J gene TRBJ1-3; maybe TRBD1 (5 bases). CDR3 length: 13 amino acids. Trimming removed 5 bases at V and 2 bases at J, with 10 bases between. Per the germline V gene, CDR1 is SQVTM and CDR2 is ANQGSEA. CDR3 amino acids: CSVRRGTGNTIYF. For the CDR3, the DNA is TGCAGCGTTCGGCGGGGGACTGGAAACACCATATATTTT.

The chain recombines TRBV7-2 with TRBJ1-1; 8 bases agree with TRBD1. CDR1 is SGHTA and CDR2 is FQGNSA in the germline V gene. The V gene end was trimmed by 4 bases and the J gene end by 3 bases; junction bases not matched to a gene: 7. The CDR3 is 15 residues long. The DNA of the CDR3 is TGTGCCAGCAGCTCACCGGGACAGGCTTACACTGAAGCTTTCTTT. Protein sequence: CASSSPGQAYTEAFF.

The chain employs TRBV5-1 and TRBJ1-1; 7 bases align to TRBD1. The V gene end was trimmed by 3 bases and the J gene end by 1 base; junction bases not matched to a gene: 3. CDR3 length: 14 amino acids. In germline, CDR1 is SGHRS, CDR2 YFSETQ. Written as DNA, the CDR3 is TGCGCCAGCAGCTCGGGACAGAGGAACACTGAAGCTTTCTTT. This encodes CASSSGQRNTEAFF.

For this clone: Other nucleotide sequences in the sample specify the same CDR3. V and J are TRBV7-9 and TRBJ2-1; 7 bases line up with TRBD1. CDR3 length: 14 amino acids. Germline loops: CDR1 SEHNR, CDR2 FQNEAQ (reference sequence). The trim removed 10 bases at V and 0 bases at J, leaving 6 bases unmatched. CDR3 bases: TGTGCCACCACCCGACAGGGCTCCTACAATGAGCAGTTCTTC. Residues: CATTRQGSYNEQFF.

The rearrangement uses TRBV5-4 and TRBJ1-2; no firm D call. The length of the CDR3 is 14 residues. The V gene's germline CDR1 is SGHNT and CDR2 YYREEE (reference sequence). V lost 4 bases and J lost 8, with 18 bases in between. The CDR3 reads CASSHSYLIRGYTF. The CDR3 bases are TGTGCCAGCAGCCATTCTTATCTTATTAGAGGCTACACCTTC.

The J gene is TRBJ2-2, the V gene TRBV7-2; D is unclear. The CDR3 is made up of 18 amino acids. CDR1 SGHTA and CDR2 FQGNSA come from the germline V gene. Trimming left V 5 bases short and J 6 bases short, with 25 bases between. The CDR3 bases are TGTGCCAGCAGCCCCCGGACCGTCTCGGGCGTTGGGGCCGGGGAGCTGTTTTTT. It is translated as CASSPRTVSGVGAGELFF.

The genes are TRBV19 and TRBJ2-6, with 11 bases aligning to TRBD1. CDR3 length equals 17 residues. Germline V gene data show CDR1 as LNHDA and CDR2 as SQIVND (reference sequence). V was clipped by 5 bases and J by 0 bases; unmatched bases: 3. CDR3 nucleotide sequence: TGTGCCAGTAGTCGCGGGACAGGGGGCTCTGGGGCCAACGTCCTGACTTTC. It codes for CASSRGTGGSGANVLTF.

The chain uses TRBV6-1 and TRBJ2-1; D is undetermined. Per the germline V gene, CDR1 is MNHNS and CDR2 is SASEGT. The length of the CDR3 is 18 residues. The V end was cut by 1 base, the J end by 1 base, with 17 bases between. The CDR3 nucleotides read TGTGCCAGCAGTGAAGTATTGAATTTGGGTAGGTCCTACAATGAGCAGTTCTTC. Protein product: CASSEVLNLGRSYNEQFF.

The chain is built from TRBV7-9 and TRBJ1-1, with no clear D. CDR3 size: 13 residues. Trimming removed 4 bases from V and 3 bases from J, with 9 bases in between. Germline values: CDR1 SEHNR, CDR2 FQNEAQ (reference sequence). CDR3 sequence reads: CASSSSMYTEAFF. In nucleotides, the CDR3 is TGTGCCAGCAGCTCCTCGATGTACACTGAAGCTTTCTTT.

This chain uses TRBV7-8 with TRBJ2-7; 12 bases are a match to TRBD2. The junction had 9 bases not matched to a gene; V was cut back by 0 bases and J by 0 bases. This CDR3 has 19 residues. From germline, CDR1 is SGHVS and CDR2 FQNEAQ. CDR3 region: CASSLARLGLAGSSYEQYF. The CDR3 DNA is TGTGCCAGCAGCTTAGCTAGATTGGGACTAGCGGGTAGCTCCTACGAGCAGTACTTC.

The V gene is TRBV7-2, the J gene TRBJ1-1; possible D gene TRBD1, 5 bases. V lost 5 bases, J lost 3 bases, and 10 bases lay in between. The CDR3 extends over 13 amino acids. Germline loops: CDR1 SGHTA, CDR2 FQGNSA. Here the CDR3 DNA reads TGTGCCAGCAGCCGGTGGGGGGACACTGAAGCTTTCTTT. Amino acid sequence: CASSRWGDTEAFF.

The chain uses TRBV5-4 and TRBJ2-7, with unresolved D. V dropped 2 bases and J dropped 3 bases, with 6 bases sitting between them. The CDR3 runs 12 residues. CDR1 is SGHNT, CDR2 YYREEE, per germline (reference sequence). CDR3 protein: CASSLSRYEQYF. The CDR3 DNA sequence: TGTGCCAGCAGCTTATCCCGCTACGAGCAGTACTTC.

This CDR3 reads CASSIGVYEQYF. CDR3 in DNA: TGTGCCAGCAGCATAGGGGTTTACGAGCAGTACTTC. The V and J genes are TRBV5-6 and TRBJ2-7; D perhaps matches TRBD1 (5 bases). Germline V gene sequence: CDR1 SGHDT, CDR2 YYEEEE. V shed 4 bases and J shed 4 bases, with 9 bases lying between them. The CDR3 spans 12 residues.

In this sample, this clone turned up a few times. The rearrangement joins TRBV2 to TRBJ2-7; no reliable D call. Germline CDR1 and CDR2: SNHLY and FYNNEI. The CDR3 extends over 12 amino acids. V lost 7 bases and J lost 0, with 7 bases in between. The CDR3 sequence is CASTRPSYEQYF. CDR3 in DNA: TGTGCCAGCACCAGGCCCTCCTACGAGCAGTACTTC.

The rearrangement uses TRBV15 and TRBJ2-5; no reliable D call. Trimming pared 0 bases from V and 1 base from J, leaving 6 bases between. Germline CDR1 LNHNV, CDR2 YYDKDF (reference sequence). The CDR3 sequence is 14 residues long. Here the CDR3 DNA reads TGTGCCACCAGCAGAGATCTCGGCCAAGAGACCCAGTACTTC. Translation gives CATSRDLGQETQYF.

This clone was counted only a few times. This chain connects TRBV19 to TRBJ1-5; weak D call: TRBD1 (6 bases). CDR1 and CDR2 from the germline V gene are LNHDA and SQIVND (reference sequence). Trimming shortened V by 6 bases and J by 7 bases, and 22 bases separated the two germline ends. This CDR3 spans 16 amino acids. CDR3: CASRPLTRGLEQPQHF. In DNA form, the CDR3 reads TGTGCCAGTAGACCGCTAACCAGGGGATTAGAGCAGCCCCAGCATTTT.

The V and J genes are TRBV4-2 and TRBJ2-1; 7 nucleotides match TRBD1. V lost 1 base to trimming and J lost 9 bases; unmatched junction nucleotides: 15. CDR1 is LGHNA and CDR2 is YNFKEQ in the germline V gene. This CDR3 is built from 17 residues. The CDR3 coding sequence is TGTGCCAGCAGCCAAGCCTTTCCCGGGACAGCCGGTCGTGAGCAGTTCTTC. Encoded protein: CASSQAFPGTAGREQFF.

The genes are TRBV7-2 and TRBJ1-5; no firm D call. Germline lookup yields CDR1 SGHTA and CDR2 FQGNSA. This CDR3 contains 15 residues. Deletions cut 6 bases from V and 2 bases from J, with 14 bases between. The CDR3 DNA follows: TGTGCCAGCAGACTCGGAAAAGGTGGCAATCAGCCCCAGCATTTT. Amino acids: CASRLGKGGNQPQHF. The full variable domain, its missing parts supplied by reference TRBV7-2 and TRBJ1-5, is GAGVSQSPSNKVTEKGKDVELRCDPISGHTALYWYRQSLGQGLEFLIYFQGNSAPDKSGLPSDRFSAERTGGSVSTLTIQRTQQEDSAVYLCASRLGKGGNQPQHFGDGTRLSIL.

The CDR3 loop reads CASSPRGTSQFF. The CDR3 nucleotides read TGTGCCAGCTCACCCCGCGGGACTAGCCAGTTCTTC. The rearrangement joins TRBV18 to TRBJ2-1, with TRBD2 identical over 9 bases. Trimming removed 3 bases from V and 13 bases from J; junction bases left unmatched: 4. CDR3 length: 12 amino acids. Germline CDR1 reads KGHSH; CDR2 reads LQKENI. Together with reference TRBV18 and TRBJ2-1, the CDR3 gives the full variable domain: NAGVMQNPRHLVRRRGQEARLRCSPMKGHSHVYWYRQLPEEGLKFMVYLQKENIIDESGMPKERFSAEFPKEGPSILRIQQVVRGDSAAYFCASSPRGTSQFFGPGTRLTVL.

The CDR3, as DNA: TGTGCCAGCAGCTGGGGCGGGGGACGAGTGGACGAGCAGTACTTC. It encodes CASSWGGGRVDEQYF. The V call is TRBV5-4, the J call TRBJ2-7; 7 nucleotides agree with TRBD2. Germline CDR1 reads SGHNT; CDR2 reads YYREEE (reference sequence). CDR3 length equals 15 residues. V lost 3 bases, J lost 5 bases, and 11 bases stayed unmatched. The full variable domain, rest sourced from reference TRBV5-4 and TRBJ2-7, is ETGVTQSPTHLIKTRGQQVTLRCSSQSGHNTVSWYQQALGQGPQFIFQYYREEENGRGNFPPRFSGLQFPNYSSELNVNALELDDSALYLCASSWGGGRVDEQYFGPGTRLTVT.

V usage is TRBV18 and J usage is TRBJ2-3, with TRBD2 identical over 15 bases. The CDR3 runs to 21 residues. Unmatched junction bases numbered 13, after V lost 1 base and J lost 2 bases. Germline-derived CDR1 and CDR2 are KGHSH and LQKENI. This chain's CDR3 is CASSPLPGLAGGPAPTDTQYF. For the CDR3, the DNA is TGTGCCAGCTCACCACTTCCGGGACTAGCGGGGGGACCAGCCCCCACAGATACGCAGTATTTT.

V usage is TRBV4-3 and J usage is TRBJ2-1; TRBD2 matches 12 bases. Germline V gives CDR1 LGHNA, CDR2 YSLEER. Germline trimming cut 0 bases from V and 5 bases from J; bases unmatched to any gene: 5. This CDR3 contains 17 residues. The CDR3 is CASSQEVRTSGNNEQFF. The DNA for the CDR3 is TGCGCCAGCAGCCAAGAGGTCCGGACTAGCGGGAACAATGAGCAGTTCTTC.

In this sample, this clone turned up once. This sequence joins TRBV6-5 and TRBJ2-7, with 7 bases matching TRBD1. Germline V gene lookup returns CDR1 MNHEY and CDR2 SVGAGI. The junction had 6 bases not matched to a gene; V was cut back by 5 bases and J by 2 bases. The CDR3 consists of 14 residues. The CDR3 DNA follows: TGTGCCAGCAGTGCGGACAGGCCTCCCTACGAGCAGTACTTC. Its protein product is CASSADRPPYEQYF.

As for this clone: A junction boundary mismatches the germline segment, possibly from a read error. V gene TRBV7-9 combines with J gene TRBJ2-7; D gene uncertain. The CDR3 contains 11 residues. The germline CDR1 and CDR2 sequences are SEHNR and FQNEAQ (reference sequence). The CDR3 DNA is TGTGCCAGCAACTTAGAAGGTAAGATGTACTTC. Translating it yields CASNLEGKMYF.

The rearrangement links TRBV6-5 to TRBJ1-1; D gene unclear. V was pared by 2 bases and J by 3 bases, with 13 bases between. This CDR3 has 15 residues. From germline, CDR1 is MNHEY and CDR2 SVGAGI. Here the CDR3 reads CASSYGSAGDTEAFF. DNA for the CDR3: TGTGCCAGCAGTTACGGGTCGGCTGGAGACACTGAAGCTTTCTTT.

The chain uses TRBV6-1 and TRBJ2-7; D ambiguous. V was pared by 11 bases and J by 0 bases, with 11 bases between. In germline, CDR1 is MNHNS, CDR2 SASEGT. The CDR3 contains 12 residues. The CDR3 region is CAASIPSYEQYF. CDR3 nucleotide sequence: TGTGCCGCGAGCATTCCCTCCTACGAGCAGTACTTC.

This clone rates as medium-sized. The rearrangement uses TRBV7-2 and TRBJ1-2; a possible D gene is TRBD1 (6 bases). The CDR3 totals 13 residues. The germline CDR1 and CDR2 sequences are SGHTA and FQGNSA. V was cut by 2 bases and J by 8 bases, with 12 bases left in between. CDR3 region: CASSLNTQGGYTF. The CDR3 DNA reads as TGTGCCAGCAGCTTAAATACACAGGGCGGCTACACCTTC.